A selection of T cell receptor beta chains follows, all from one sample in a study of blood T cells in healthy people across ages. TCRdb analysed the 5' RACE reads with MiXCR anew, one entry per CDR3 protein. The sample holds around 1,500,000 distinct CDR3 sequences, 28% seen once. The material sequenced was blood. The receptors were sampled from a woman in her thirties in good health. Both conserved end residues are part of each CDR3. A D gene is named only where the DNA matches it firmly. Some rows have no size entry. The others give once, few or many, or a class for an expanded clone.

v_gene	j_gene	d_gene	abundance	CDR3aa	CDR3nt
TRBV24-1	TRBJ1-2	.	few	CATSEGPDYGYTF	TGTGCCACCAGTGAAGGGCCTGACTATGGCTACACCTTC
TRBV20-1	TRBJ1-2	TRBD1	few	CSAPPGQGYGYTF	TGCAGTGCTCCCCCGGGACAGGGGTATGGCTACACCTTC
TRBV6-2/TRBV6-3	TRBJ2-1	.	few	CASIKYSGTNEQFF	TGTGCCAGCATCAAGTATAGCGGAACCAATGAGCAGTTCTTC
TRBV20-1	TRBJ1-2	.	few	CSTSLRGESYGYTF	TGCAGTACTAGCCTCAGGGGCGAGAGCTATGGCTACACCTTC
TRBV11-2	TRBJ2-5	TRBD2	many	CASSYGLAGGETQYF	TGTGCCAGCAGCTACGGACTAGCGGGTGGAGAGACCCAGTACTTC
TRBV4-3	TRBJ1-1	.	.	CASSHRYRELNTEAFF	TGCGCCAGCAGCCACCGATACAGGGAATTGAACACTGAAGCTTTCTTT
TRBV12-3/TRBV12-4	TRBJ1-1	.	.	CASSLGGGLTEAFF	TGTGCCAGCAGTTTGGGAGGAGGTCTCACTGAAGCTTTCTTT
TRBV20-1	TRBJ2-1	.	.	CSASEAGPYNERFF	TGCAGTGCTTCAGAGGCGGGCCCCTACAATGAGCGGTTCTTC
TRBV9	TRBJ2-1	TRBD2	few	CASSVARGGFHEQFF	TGTGCCAGCAGCGTAGCGCGGGGGGGCTTTCATGAGCAGTTCTTC
TRBV6-5	TRBJ2-3	.	few	CASSYEGSSTDTQYF	TGTGCCAGCAGTTACGAGGGGTCTAGCACAGATACGCAGTATTTT
TRBV11-2	TRBJ2-3	TRBD2	few	CASSTAGAYTDTQYF	TGTGCCAGCAGCACAGCGGGGGCCTACACAGATACGCAGTATTTT
TRBV10-2	TRBJ2-2	TRBD2	few	CASSESNLAGDTGELFF	TGCGCCAGCAGTGAGTCGAATCTAGCGGGGGACACCGGGGAGCTGTTTTTT
TRBV20-1	TRBJ2-1	TRBD2	few	CSALGTSVGIEEQFF	TGCAGTGCTCTAGGGACTAGCGTAGGGATTGAAGAGCAGTTCTTC
TRBV12-3/TRBV12-4	TRBJ2-1	TRBD2	.	CASSSGLAGGWGNEQFF	TGTGCCAGCAGTTCCGGACTAGCGGGGGGGTGGGGGAATGAGCAGTTCTTC
TRBV5-1	TRBJ1-6	.	few	CASSRAARDNSPLHF	TGCGCCAGCAGCCGCGCCGCGCGGGATAATTCACCCCTCCACTTT
TRBV9	TRBJ2-1	.	.	CASSVEVRPSSYNEQFF	TGTGCCAGCAGCGTAGAGGTCCGCCCGAGCTCCTACAATGAGCAGTTCTTC
TRBV6-6	TRBJ2-1	TRBD1	.	CASSYSGQGTKNEQFF	TGTGCCAGCAGTTACTCTGGACAGGGGACGAAGAATGAGCAGTTCTTC
TRBV3-1	TRBJ1-2	.	many	CASKTQAGGYTF	TGTGCCAGCAAGACTCAGGCTGGAGGCTACACCTTC
TRBV2	TRBJ2-7	TRBD2	.	CASSGELAGDNEQYF	TGTGCCAGCAGTGGGGAGCTAGCGGGGGACAATGAGCAGTACTTC
TRBV5-5	TRBJ1-4	.	.	CASSLVTAPNEKLFF	TGTGCCAGCAGCTTGGTGACGGCCCCTAATGAAAAACTGTTTTTT
TRBV11-2	TRBJ2-5	.	.	CASSSPRGAGTQYF	TGTGCCAGCAGCTCCCCCCGGGGCGCGGGGACCCAGTACTTC
TRBV2	TRBJ2-5	.	few	CASTLTRQETQYF	TGTGCCAGCACCCTGACACGTCAAGAGACCCAGTACTTC
TRBV12-3/TRBV12-4	TRBJ1-1	.	few	CASSFRTGGTEAFF	TGTGCCAGCAGTTTTCGTACGGGGGGCACTGAAGCTTTCTTT
TRBV7-9	TRBJ2-1	.	few	CASSLALGGSGGNNEQFF	TGTGCCAGCAGCTTAGCGCTGGGCGGCTCTGGAGGGAACAATGAGCAGTTCTTC
TRBV3-1	TRBJ1-2	.	.	CASSQGHWGGYTF	TGTGCCAGCAGCCAAGGCCACTGGGGTGGCTACACCTTC
TRBV6-5	TRBJ1-1	.	few	CASSFGQMNTEAFF	TGTGCCAGCAGCTTTGGACAGATGAACACTGAAGCTTTCTTT
TRBV11-2	TRBJ2-7	TRBD1	many	CASSLRVAYGDRGYEQYF	TGTGCCAGCAGCTTAAGGGTTGCGTATGGGGACAGGGGTTACGAGCAGTACTTC